This T cell receptor (beta chain) originates from a study of shared clonotypes between healthy human individuals. In the study overall: Plates per donor: three CD4 naive, three CD4 memory, two CD8 naive, one CD8 memory. Whole-study findings and limits: It was the few donors that limited the genetic and exposure-history diversity represented. In a few donors, around 4.8% of naive CD4 clonotypes appeared in common.

The method was immunoSEQ multiplex PCR; TCRdb's version includes in-frame clones alone and lacks a portion of them. Here the sample spans 1.5 million to 2.5 million clones, approximately 95% being singletons. Naive-designated CD8 cells lacked CD45RO, were positively enriched for CCR7, and omitted terminally differentiated effector memory CD45RA+ cells. Concerning this clone itself: The antigen remains unidentified.

The CDR3 covers 16 residues. The ends were cut back, 5 bases at V and 7 bases at J, with 20 bases in the middle. Germline CDR1 is LNHNV and CDR2 is YYDKDF (reference sequence). The clonotype was recovered from a man aged 18 to 29 in good health. The genes are TRBV15 and TRBJ2-2; no firm D call. Material: naive CD8+ T cells sorted from blood. The CDR3 region has the DNA TGTGCCACCAGCCTGGCGGCAGGAGCCCCGGGCGGGGAGCTGTTTTTT. Protein sequence: CATSLAAGAPGGELFF.